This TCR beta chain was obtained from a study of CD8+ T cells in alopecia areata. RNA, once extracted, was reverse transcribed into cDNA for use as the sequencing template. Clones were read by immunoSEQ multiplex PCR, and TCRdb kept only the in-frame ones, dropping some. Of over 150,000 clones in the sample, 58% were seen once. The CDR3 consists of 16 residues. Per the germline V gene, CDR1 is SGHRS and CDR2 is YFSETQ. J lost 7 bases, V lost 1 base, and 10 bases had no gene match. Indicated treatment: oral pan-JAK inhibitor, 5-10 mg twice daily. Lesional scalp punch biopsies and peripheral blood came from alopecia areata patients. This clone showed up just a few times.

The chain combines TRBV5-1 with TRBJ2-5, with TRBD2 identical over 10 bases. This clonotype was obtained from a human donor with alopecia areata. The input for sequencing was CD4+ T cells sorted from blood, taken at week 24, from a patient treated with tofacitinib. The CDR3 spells CASSLRTSGGSGTQYF. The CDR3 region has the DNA TGCGCCAGCAGCTTGAGGACTAGCGGAGGGTCTGGGACCCAGTACTTC.